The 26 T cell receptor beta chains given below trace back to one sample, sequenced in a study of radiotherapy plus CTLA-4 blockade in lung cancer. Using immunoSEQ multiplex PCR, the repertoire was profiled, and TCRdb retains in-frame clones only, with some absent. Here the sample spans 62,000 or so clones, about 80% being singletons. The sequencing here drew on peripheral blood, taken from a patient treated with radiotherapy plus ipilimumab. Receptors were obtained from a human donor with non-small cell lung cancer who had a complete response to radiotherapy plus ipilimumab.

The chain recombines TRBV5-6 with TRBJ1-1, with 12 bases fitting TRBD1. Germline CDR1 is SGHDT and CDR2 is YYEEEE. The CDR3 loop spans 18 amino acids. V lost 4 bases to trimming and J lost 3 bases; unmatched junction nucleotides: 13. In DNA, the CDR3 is TGTGCCAGCAGCCTGGGACAGGGGGCAAAAATTCAAGACACTGAAGCTTTCTTT. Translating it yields CASSLGQGAKIQDTEAFF.

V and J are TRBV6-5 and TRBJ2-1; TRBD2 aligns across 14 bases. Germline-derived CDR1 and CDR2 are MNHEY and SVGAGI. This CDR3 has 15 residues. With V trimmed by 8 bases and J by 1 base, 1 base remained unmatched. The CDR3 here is CASGLAGGSYNEQFF. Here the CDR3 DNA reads TGTGCCAGCGGACTAGCGGGAGGTTCCTACAATGAGCAGTTCTTC.

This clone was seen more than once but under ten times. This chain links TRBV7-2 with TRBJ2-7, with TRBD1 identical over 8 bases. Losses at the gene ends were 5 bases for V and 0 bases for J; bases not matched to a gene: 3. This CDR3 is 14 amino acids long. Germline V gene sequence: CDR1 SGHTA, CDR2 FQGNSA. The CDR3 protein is CASSPTGVSYEQYF. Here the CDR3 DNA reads TGTGCCAGCAGCCCGACAGGGGTCTCCTACGAGCAGTACTTC.

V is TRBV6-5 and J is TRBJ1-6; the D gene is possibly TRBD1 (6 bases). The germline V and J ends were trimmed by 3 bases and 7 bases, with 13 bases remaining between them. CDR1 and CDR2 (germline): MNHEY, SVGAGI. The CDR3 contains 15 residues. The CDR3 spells CASSYSADRNSPLHF. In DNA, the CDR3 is TGTGCCAGCAGTTATTCTGCGGACAGAAATTCACCCCTCCACTTT.

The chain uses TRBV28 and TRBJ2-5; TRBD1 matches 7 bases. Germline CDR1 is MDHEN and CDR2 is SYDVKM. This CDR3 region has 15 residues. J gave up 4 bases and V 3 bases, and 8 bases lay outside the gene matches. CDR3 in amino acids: CASSFDRAEGETQYF. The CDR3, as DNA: TGTGCCAGCAGTTTCGACAGGGCCGAGGGAGAGACCCAGTACTTC.

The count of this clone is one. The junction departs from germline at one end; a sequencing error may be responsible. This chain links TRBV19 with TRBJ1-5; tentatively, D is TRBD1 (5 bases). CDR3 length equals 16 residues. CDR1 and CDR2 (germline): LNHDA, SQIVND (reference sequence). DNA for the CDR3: TGTGCCAGCAGTACCCTCCAGGGCTATAGCAATCAGCCCCAGCATTTT. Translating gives CASSTLQGYSNQPQHF.

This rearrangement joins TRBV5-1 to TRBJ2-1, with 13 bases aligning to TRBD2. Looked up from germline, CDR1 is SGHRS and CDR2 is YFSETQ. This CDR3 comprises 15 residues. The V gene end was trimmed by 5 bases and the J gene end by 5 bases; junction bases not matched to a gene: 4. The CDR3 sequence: CASRVLAGGNNEQFF. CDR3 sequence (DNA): TGCGCCAGCAGGGTACTAGCGGGAGGGAACAATGAGCAGTTCTTC.

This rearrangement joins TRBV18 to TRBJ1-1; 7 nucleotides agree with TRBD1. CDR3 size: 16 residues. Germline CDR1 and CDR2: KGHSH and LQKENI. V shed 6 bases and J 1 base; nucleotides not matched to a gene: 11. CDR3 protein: CASSATAGQPNTEAFF. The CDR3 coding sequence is TGTGCCAGCTCGGCGACGGCGGGACAGCCGAACACTGAAGCTTTCTTT.

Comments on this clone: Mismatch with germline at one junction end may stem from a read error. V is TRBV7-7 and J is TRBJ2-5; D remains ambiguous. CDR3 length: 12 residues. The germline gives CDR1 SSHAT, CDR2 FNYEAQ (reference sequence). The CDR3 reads CASSDLLGTQYF. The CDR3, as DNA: TGTGCTAGCAGCGACCTCCTAGGGACCCAGTACTTC. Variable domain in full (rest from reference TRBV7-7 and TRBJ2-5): GAGVSQSPRYKVTKRGQDVTLRCDPISSHATLYWYQQALGQGPEFLTYFNYEAQPDKSGLPSDRFSAERPEGSISTLTIQRTEQRDSAMYRCASSDLLGTQYFGPGTRLLVL.

CDR3 nucleotide sequence: TGTGCCAGCAGTTTGGGACAGGGGGTACGAACTGAAGCTTTCTTT. This sequence encodes CASSLGQGVRTEAFF. This chain joins TRBV6-5 and TRBJ1-1; TRBD1 aligns across 11 bases. The CDR3 contains 15 residues. V was pared by 4 bases and J by 5 bases, with 6 bases of the junction left unmatched. Looked up from germline, CDR1 is MNHEY and CDR2 is SVGAGI.

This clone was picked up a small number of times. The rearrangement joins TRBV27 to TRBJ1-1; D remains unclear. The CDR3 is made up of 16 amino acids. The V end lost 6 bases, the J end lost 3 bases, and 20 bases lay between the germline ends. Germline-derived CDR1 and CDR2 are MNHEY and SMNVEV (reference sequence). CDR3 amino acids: CASSFLGPTPYTEAFF. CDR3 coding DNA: TGTGCCAGCAGCTTCTTAGGACCGACCCCGTACACTGAAGCTTTCTTT.

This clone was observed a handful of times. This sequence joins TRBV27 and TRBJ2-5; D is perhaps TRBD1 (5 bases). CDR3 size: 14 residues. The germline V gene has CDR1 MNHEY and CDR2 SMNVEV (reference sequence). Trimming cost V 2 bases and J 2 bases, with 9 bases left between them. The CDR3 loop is CASSLRQTQETQYF. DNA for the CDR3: TGTGCCAGCAGTTTAAGACAGACGCAAGAGACCCAGTACTTC.

The CDR3 DNA follows: TGTGCCAGCAGTTTCCAAGCAACAGGGATATACGGCTACACCTTC. Encoded protein: CASSFQATGIYGYTF. V usage is TRBV28 and J usage is TRBJ1-2; tentative D call: TRBD1 (6 bases). Germline V gene data show CDR1 as MDHEN and CDR2 as SYDVKM. This CDR3 region has 15 residues. Trimming removed 3 bases at V and 8 bases at J, with 19 bases between.

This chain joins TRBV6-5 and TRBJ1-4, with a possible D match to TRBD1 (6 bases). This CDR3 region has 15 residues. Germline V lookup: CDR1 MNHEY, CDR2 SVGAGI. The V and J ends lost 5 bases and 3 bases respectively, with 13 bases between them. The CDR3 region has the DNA TGTGCCAGCAGTAAGACAGGTCTCGCTAATGAAAAACTGTTTTTT. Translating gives CASSKTGLANEKLFF.

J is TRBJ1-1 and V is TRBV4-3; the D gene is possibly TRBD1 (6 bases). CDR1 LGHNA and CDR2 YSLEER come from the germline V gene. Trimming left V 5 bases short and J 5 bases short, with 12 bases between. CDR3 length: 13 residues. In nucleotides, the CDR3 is TGCGCCAGCAGCGACAGGCAAGGTACTGAAGCTTTCTTT. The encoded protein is CASSDRQGTEAFF.

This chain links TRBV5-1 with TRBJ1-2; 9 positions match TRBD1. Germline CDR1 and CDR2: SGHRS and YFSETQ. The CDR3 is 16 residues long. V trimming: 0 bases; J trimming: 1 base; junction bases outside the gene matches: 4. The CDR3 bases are TGCGCCAGCAGCTTGGACGGGACAGGGATTAACTATGGCTACACCTTC. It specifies CASSLDGTGINYGYTF.

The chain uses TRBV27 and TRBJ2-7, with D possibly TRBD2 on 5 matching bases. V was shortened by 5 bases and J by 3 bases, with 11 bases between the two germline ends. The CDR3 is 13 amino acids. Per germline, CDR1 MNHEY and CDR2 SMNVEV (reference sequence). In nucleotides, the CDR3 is TGTGCCAGCAGTCCAGAGGGCTACTACGAGCAGTACGTC. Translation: CASSPEGYYEQYV.

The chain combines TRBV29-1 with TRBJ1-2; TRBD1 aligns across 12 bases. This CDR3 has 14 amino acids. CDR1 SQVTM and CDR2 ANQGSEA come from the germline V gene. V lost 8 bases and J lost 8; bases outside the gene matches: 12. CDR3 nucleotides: TGCAGCTCTCGACCGGGACAGGGGGCCGAGGGCTACACCTTC. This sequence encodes CSSRPGQGAEGYTF.

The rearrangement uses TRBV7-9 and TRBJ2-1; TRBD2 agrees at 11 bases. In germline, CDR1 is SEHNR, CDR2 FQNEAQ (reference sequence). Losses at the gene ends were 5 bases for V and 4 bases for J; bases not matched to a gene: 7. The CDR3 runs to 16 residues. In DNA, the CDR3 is TGTGCCAGCAGCCCCGGACTAGCGGGCTTATACAATGAGCAGTTCTTC. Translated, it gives CASSPGLAGLYNEQFF.

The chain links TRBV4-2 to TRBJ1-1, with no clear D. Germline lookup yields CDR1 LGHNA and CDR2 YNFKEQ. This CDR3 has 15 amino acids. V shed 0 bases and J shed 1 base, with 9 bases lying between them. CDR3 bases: TGTGCCAGCAGCCAAGAGCTGCATTCGAACACTGAAGCTTTCTTT. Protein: CASSQELHSNTEAFF.

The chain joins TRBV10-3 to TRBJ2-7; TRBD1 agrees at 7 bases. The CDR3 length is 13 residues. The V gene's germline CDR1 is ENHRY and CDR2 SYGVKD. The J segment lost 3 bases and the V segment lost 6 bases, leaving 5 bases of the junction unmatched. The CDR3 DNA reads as TGTGCCATCAGCTCGGGACAGTACTACGAGCAGTACTTC. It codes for CAISSGQYYEQYF.

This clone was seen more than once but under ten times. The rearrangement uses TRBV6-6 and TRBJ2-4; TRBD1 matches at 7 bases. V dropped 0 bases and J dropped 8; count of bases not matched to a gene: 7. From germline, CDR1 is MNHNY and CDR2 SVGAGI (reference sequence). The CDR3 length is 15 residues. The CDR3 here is CASSYSGQGVDIQYF. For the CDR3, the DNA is TGTGCCAGCAGTTACTCAGGGCAGGGGGTGGACATTCAGTACTTC.

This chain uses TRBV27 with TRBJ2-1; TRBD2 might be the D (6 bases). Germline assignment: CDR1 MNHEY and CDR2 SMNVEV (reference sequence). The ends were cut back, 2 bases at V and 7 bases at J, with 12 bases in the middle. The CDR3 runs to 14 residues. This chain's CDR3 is CASSLTREVNEQFF. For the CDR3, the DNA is TGTGCCAGCAGTTTAACAAGGGAGGTGAATGAGCAGTTCTTC.

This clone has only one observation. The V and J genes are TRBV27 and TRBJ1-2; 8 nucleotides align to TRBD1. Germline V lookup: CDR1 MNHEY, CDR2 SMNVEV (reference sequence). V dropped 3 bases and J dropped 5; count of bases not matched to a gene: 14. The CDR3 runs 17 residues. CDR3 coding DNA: TGTGCCAGCAGTTTGTCCCGGACAGGGCAGTCCCCTTATGGCTACACCTTC. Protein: CASSLSRTGQSPYGYTF.

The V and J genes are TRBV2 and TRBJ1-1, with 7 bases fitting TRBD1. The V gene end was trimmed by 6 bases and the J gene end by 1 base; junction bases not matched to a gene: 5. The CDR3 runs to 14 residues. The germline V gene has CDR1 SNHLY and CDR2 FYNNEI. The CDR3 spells CASRGQGGNTEAFF. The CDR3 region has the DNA TGTGCCAGCAGGGGGCAGGGGGGGAACACTGAAGCTTTCTTT.

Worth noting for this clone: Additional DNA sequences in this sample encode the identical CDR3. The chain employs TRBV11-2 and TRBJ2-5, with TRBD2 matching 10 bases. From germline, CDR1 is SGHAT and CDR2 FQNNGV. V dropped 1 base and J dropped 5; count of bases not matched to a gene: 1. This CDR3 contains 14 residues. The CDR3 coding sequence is TGTGCCAGCAGCTTAGTACTAGCGGGGGAGACCCAGTACTTC. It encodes CASSLVLAGETQYF.